This TCR beta chain was documented in a study of OX40 agonist ivuxolimab in advanced cancers. For the study at large: Patients' therapy was ivuxolimab, an antibody that acts as an agonist of OX40 (CD134).

There are 18 residues in the CDR3. Germline assignment: CDR1 ENHRY and CDR2 SYGVKD. Trimming cost V 4 bases and J 2 bases, with 24 bases left between them. The assay was immunoSEQ multiplex PCR, and TCRdb's table has in-frame clones only and misses some. The table records 65,000 to 90,000 clones, roughly 90% of them present only once. This specimen was CD4+ or CD8+ T cells sorted from blood, taken in a trial of the OX40 agonist ivuxolimab. The V call is TRBV10-3, the J call TRBJ2-7; D is tentatively TRBD1 or TRBD2 (5 bases each). The source of this sequence is an adult with an advanced solid tumor such as melanoma, head and neck, liver or kidney cancer. The CDR3 region has the DNA TGTGCCATCAGTGTCACCTTGAGAGAGGGAAGGGGAACCTACGAGCAGTACTTC. Amino acids: CAISVTLREGRGTYEQYF.